This is a list of T cell receptor beta chains from one sample in a study of blood T cell repertoires in COVID-19. TCRdb's copy holds only in-frame clones and misses some; the assay was immunoSEQ multiplex PCR. The sample carries approximately 260,000 clones, around 89% recorded once. Sequences were obtained from peripheral blood. These receptors were obtained from an older woman with COVID-19, enrolled during active disease. CDR3s include the opening cysteine and the closing phenylalanine or tryptophan. Fields, in order: CDR3 protein, CDR3 DNA, clone size, J gene, D gene, V gene. The D gene is left open where the match is weak. Clone size is given for some rows only: seen once, a few or many times, or a class if the clone is expanded.

CDR3aa: CAGLGRVYQPQHF
CDR3nt: TGTGCCGGCCTGGGGAGGGTATATCAGCCCCAGCATTTT
abundance: .
j_gene: TRBJ1-5
d_gene: .
v_gene: TRBV2

CDR3aa: CATFWLGPGAKNIQYF
CDR3nt: TGTGCCACTTTCTGGCTAGGCCCTGGGGCCAAAAACATTCAGTACTTC
abundance: .
j_gene: TRBJ2-4
d_gene: .
v_gene: TRBV24-1

CDR3aa: CASSPLTGLAGGLSTDTQYF
CDR3nt: TGTGCCAGCAGTCCATTAACCGGACTAGCGGGGGGCCTTAGCACAGATACGCAGTATTTT
abundance: few
j_gene: TRBJ2-3
d_gene: TRBD2
v_gene: TRBV6-2/TRBV6-3

CDR3aa: CASSSYLGTVSNQPQHF
CDR3nt: TGTGCCAGCAGCTCTTACCTCGGGACAGTTAGCAATCAGCCCCAGCATTTT
abundance: .
j_gene: TRBJ1-5
d_gene: TRBD1
v_gene: TRBV5-6

CDR3aa: CAISPRAGQSAYEQFF
CDR3nt: TGTGCCATCAGTCCCCGCGCGGGACAGTCCGCTTATGAGCAGTTCTTC
abundance: .
j_gene: TRBJ2-1
d_gene: .
v_gene: TRBV10-3

CDR3aa: CASSDGTGKTQPQHF
CDR3nt: TGTGCCAGCAGCGACGGGACAGGGAAAACTCAGCCCCAGCATTTT
abundance: .
j_gene: TRBJ1-5
d_gene: TRBD1
v_gene: TRBV6-5

CDR3aa: CASSVGQPSTDTQYF
CDR3nt: TGTGCCAGCAGCGTGGGACAGCCTAGCACAGATACGCAGTATTTT
abundance: .
j_gene: TRBJ2-3
d_gene: TRBD1
v_gene: TRBV9

CDR3aa: CASSSPGTGAYEQYF
CDR3nt: TGTGCCAGCAGTTCCCCCGGGACAGGGGCCTACGAGCAGTACTTC
abundance: .
j_gene: TRBJ2-7
d_gene: TRBD1
v_gene: TRBV27

CDR3aa: CASSQFMLAGETQYF
CDR3nt: TGCGCCAGCAGCCAATTCATGCTAGCGGGCGAGACCCAGTACTTC
abundance: .
j_gene: TRBJ2-5
d_gene: TRBD2
v_gene: TRBV4-3

CDR3aa: CASISSGTAYGYTF
CDR3nt: TGTGCCAGCATCTCATCCGGGACAGCCTATGGCTACACCTTC
abundance: .
j_gene: TRBJ1-2
d_gene: TRBD1
v_gene: TRBV6-6

CDR3aa: CASSKGTALTGNTIYF
CDR3nt: TGTGCCAGCAGCAAAGGGACAGCGCTTACTGGAAACACCATATATTTT
abundance: .
j_gene: TRBJ1-3
d_gene: TRBD1
v_gene: TRBV6-2/TRBV6-3

CDR3aa: CASSLRGVGANSPLHF
CDR3nt: TGTGCCAGCAGCTTAAGAGGAGTAGGGGCGAATTCACCCCTCCACTTT
abundance: .
j_gene: TRBJ1-6
d_gene: .
v_gene: TRBV7-9

CDR3aa: CASSEVSGRRGGQYF
CDR3nt: TGTGCCAGCAGTGAAGTATCCGGCCGACGAGGCGGGCAGTACTTC
abundance: .
j_gene: TRBJ2-7
d_gene: .
v_gene: TRBV6-1

CDR3aa: CAIRGSGLTGELFF
CDR3nt: TGTGCCATCAGGGGTAGCGGGCTTACCGGGGAGCTGTTTTTT
abundance: .
j_gene: TRBJ2-2
d_gene: TRBD2
v_gene: TRBV10-3

CDR3aa: CASSYSSPEQYF
CDR3nt: TGTGCCAGCAGTTACTCCAGTCCCGAGCAGTACTTC
abundance: .
j_gene: TRBJ2-7
d_gene: .
v_gene: TRBV6-2/TRBV6-3

CDR3aa: CASSNRDRGLDEQFF
CDR3nt: TGTGCCAGCAGCAACCGGGACAGGGGGCTTGATGAGCAGTTCTTC
abundance: .
j_gene: TRBJ2-1
d_gene: TRBD1
v_gene: TRBV7-6

CDR3aa: CASSYSGGQSTQPQHF
CDR3nt: TGTGCCAGCAGTTACTCAGGGGGACAGAGTACGCAGCCCCAGCATTTT
abundance: .
j_gene: TRBJ1-5
d_gene: TRBD1
v_gene: TRBV6-5

CDR3aa: CASRLAGTDNSPLHF
CDR3nt: TGTGCCAGCAGACTTGCGGGGACGGATAATTCACCCCTCCACTTT
abundance: .
j_gene: TRBJ1-6
d_gene: .
v_gene: TRBV7-6

CDR3aa: CASGRITTNEKLFF
CDR3nt: TGTGCCAGCGGCCGCATTACAACTAATGAAAAACTGTTTTTT
abundance: .
j_gene: TRBJ1-4
d_gene: .
v_gene: TRBV27

CDR3aa: CASSEARLQGSGNTIYF
CDR3nt: TGTGCCAGCAGTGAAGCGCGGTTACAAGGGAGTGGAAACACCATATATTTT
abundance: .
j_gene: TRBJ1-3
d_gene: .
v_gene: TRBV6-1

CDR3aa: CASGLGDMNTEAFF
CDR3nt: TGTGCTAGTGGTTTGGGAGACATGAACACTGAAGCTTTCTTT
abundance: .
j_gene: TRBJ1-1
d_gene: .
v_gene: TRBV12-5

CDR3aa: CASSPQGAIYNEQFF
CDR3nt: TGTGCCAGCAGTCCGCAGGGGGCCATCTACAATGAGCAGTTCTTC
abundance: .
j_gene: TRBJ2-1
d_gene: TRBD1
v_gene: TRBV6-5

CDR3aa: CSVGGQGYEQYF
CDR3nt: TGCAGCGTTGGAGGACAGGGATACGAGCAGTACTTC
abundance: .
j_gene: TRBJ2-7
d_gene: TRBD1
v_gene: TRBV29-1

CDR3aa: CASSLGQALSNTEAFF
CDR3nt: TGTGCCAGCAGCTTAGGGCAGGCACTCTCGAACACTGAAGCTTTCTTT
abundance: .
j_gene: TRBJ1-1
d_gene: .
v_gene: TRBV7-6

CDR3aa: CASSQDRLGTGEQYF
CDR3nt: TGTGCCAGCAGCCAAGATCGGTTAGGGACAGGCGAGCAGTACTTC
abundance: .
j_gene: TRBJ2-7
d_gene: TRBD1
v_gene: TRBV4-2

CDR3aa: CASSFDGRGQGEQTQYF
CDR3nt: TGTGCCAGCAGCTTCGACGGCCGGGGACAGGGGGAACAGACCCAGTACTTC
abundance: .
j_gene: TRBJ2-5
d_gene: TRBD1
v_gene: TRBV7-2

CDR3aa: CASSGQVLNQPQHF
CDR3nt: TGTGCCAGCAGTGGACAGGTCCTAAATCAGCCCCAGCATTTT
abundance: .
j_gene: TRBJ1-5
d_gene: TRBD1
v_gene: TRBV5-8

CDR3aa: CAWRGGSEPRNYGYTF
CDR3nt: TGTGCCTGGAGAGGAGGGTCAGAGCCCCGGAACTATGGCTACACCTTC
abundance: .
j_gene: TRBJ1-2
d_gene: .
v_gene: TRBV30

CDR3aa: CASSGQGSNQPQHF
CDR3nt: TGTGCCAGCAGTGGACAGGGGAGCAATCAGCCCCAGCATTTT
abundance: .
j_gene: TRBJ1-5
d_gene: TRBD1
v_gene: TRBV6-6

CDR3aa: CASCLGEGTTPLHF
CDR3nt: TGTGCCAGCTGCCTTGGGGAGGGTACGACACCCCTCCACTTT
abundance: .
j_gene: TRBJ1-6
d_gene: .
v_gene: TRBV2

CDR3aa: CASSGTPDRGTEAFF
CDR3nt: TGTGCCAGCAGCGGCACTCCGGACAGGGGCACTGAAGCTTTCTTT
abundance: .
j_gene: TRBJ1-1
d_gene: TRBD1
v_gene: TRBV7-9

CDR3aa: CASSQDYLESIFYGYTF
CDR3nt: TGTGCCAGCAGCCAAGATTACCTAGAGAGCATTTTCTATGGCTACACCTTC
abundance: .
j_gene: TRBJ1-2
d_gene: .
v_gene: TRBV4-2

CDR3aa: CASSPAGTHGYTF
CDR3nt: TGTGCCAGCTCACCAGCGGGTACCCATGGCTACACCTTC
abundance: .
j_gene: TRBJ1-2
d_gene: .
v_gene: TRBV18

CDR3aa: CASRTRDSPYEQYF
CDR3nt: TGTGCCAGCAGGACCCGGGACAGCCCCTACGAGCAGTACTTC
abundance: .
j_gene: TRBJ2-7
d_gene: .
v_gene: TRBV21-1

CDR3aa: CASSYLKGPGLAANEQFF
CDR3nt: TGTGCCAGCAGTTACCTTAAAGGTCCGGGACTAGCGGCTAATGAGCAGTTCTTC
abundance: .
j_gene: TRBJ2-1
d_gene: TRBD2
v_gene: TRBV6-2/TRBV6-3

CDR3aa: CASSQDLRTGYGYTF
CDR3nt: TGTGCCAGCAGCCAAGACTTAAGGACAGGATATGGCTACACCTTC
abundance: .
j_gene: TRBJ1-2
d_gene: TRBD1
v_gene: TRBV14

CDR3aa: CATSRVLASRAYNSPLHF
CDR3nt: TGTGCCACCAGCAGAGTCTTGGCCTCGAGGGCCTATAATTCACCCCTCCACTTT
abundance: .
j_gene: TRBJ1-6
d_gene: .
v_gene: TRBV15

CDR3aa: CASSQRESGNTEAFF
CDR3nt: TGTGCCAGCAGCCAAAGAGAATCCGGGAACACTGAAGCTTTCTTT
abundance: .
j_gene: TRBJ1-1
d_gene: .
v_gene: TRBV4-2

CDR3aa: CASSQDLRNEQYF
CDR3nt: TGCGCCAGCAGCCAAGATTTGAGGAACGAGCAGTACTTC
abundance: .
j_gene: TRBJ2-7
d_gene: .
v_gene: TRBV4-3

CDR3aa: CASSRDRGYEQYF
CDR3nt: TGTGCCAGCAGCCGGGACAGGGGCTACGAGCAGTACTTC
abundance: .
j_gene: TRBJ2-7
d_gene: TRBD1
v_gene: TRBV6-4